Listed below are T cell receptor beta chains from one sample, sequenced in a study of prognosis after radiotherapy for stage I lung cancer. TCRdb re-derived calls from the multiplex PCR reads in MiXCR, one entry per CDR3 protein. The table includes about 18,000 distinct CDR3 sequences, approximately 28% detected once. The sequencing here drew on PBMCs, taken before or after stereotactic body radiation therapy (not recorded which). Every receptor here comes from a donor older than 45 with non-small cell lung cancer. CDR3s include the opening cysteine and the closing phenylalanine or tryptophan. A D gene is named only where the DNA matches it firmly. Not every row has a clone size; where given, it reads once, few, many or a size class.

J gene	V gene	clone size	D gene	CDR3 DNA	CDR3 protein
TRBJ2-5	TRBV11-3	many	TRBD1	TGTGCCAGCAGCTTAGGGTCAGGGGGCCACCAAGAGACCCAGTACTTC	CASSLGSGGHQETQYF
TRBJ2-7	TRBV6-5	medium-sized	NA	TGTGCCAGCAGTTACTCGGCGGAGAACACCTACGAGCAGTACTTC	CASSYSAENTYEQYF
TRBJ2-1	TRBV5-4	many	TRBD2	TGTGCCAGCAGCAGGACTAGCGAATTGAATGAGCAGTTCTTC	CASSRTSELNEQFF
TRBJ2-3	TRBV6-5	large	TRBD2	TGTGCCAGCAGTTACGGCGGGACTAACACAGATACGCAGTATTTT	CASSYGGTNTDTQYF
TRBJ1-5	TRBV5-8	many	TRBD1	TGTGCCAGCAGAGACAGGGGGAACAATCAGCCCCAGCATTTT	CASRDRGNNQPQHF
TRBJ2-7	TRBV25-1	NA	TRBD1	TGTGCCAGTACGGGGACAGGCGCCTACGAGCAGTACTTC	CASTGTGAYEQYF
TRBJ2-1	TRBV20-1	medium-sized	TRBD2	TGCAGTGCTAGAGATGGGGCGGGAGATCACAATGAGCAGTTCTTC	CSARDGAGDHNEQFF
TRBJ2-1	TRBV3-1	many	NA	TGTGCCAGCAGCCAAGGTACTAGCATTAGGAATGAGCAGTTCTTC	CASSQGTSIRNEQFF
TRBJ1-2	TRBV30	many	NA	TGTGCCTGCTCCCGAGGGGGGCGTCGGTATGGCTACACCTTC	CACSRGGRRYGYTF
TRBJ1-5	TRBV19	many	NA	TGTGCCAGTAGTATAGGGGCGAATCAGCCCCAGCATTTT	CASSIGANQPQHF
TRBJ2-5	TRBV7-8	many	TRBD2	TGTGCCAGCAGCTTAGGGACTAGCGCCCCTGAGTACTTC	CASSLGTSAPEYF
TRBJ1-6	TRBV6-5	many	NA	TGTGCCAGCAGTTTGCTGGGGAGCTCCTATAATTCACCCCTCCACTTT	CASSLLGSSYNSPLHF
TRBJ2-5	TRBV7-8	NA	TRBD2	TGTGCCATCAGCCCTCGGGTAGCGGGAGGTGAAGAGACCCAGTACTTC	CAISPRVAGGEETQYF
TRBJ2-7	TRBV14	many	NA	TGTGCCAGCAGCCAAGATCGTTGGGAGCAGTACTTC	CASSQDRWEQYF
TRBJ1-2	TRBV10-3	many	NA	TGTGCCATCAGTGAAGATATCACGGGAGGCTACACCTTC	CAISEDITGGYTF
TRBJ2-3	TRBV11-2	many	NA	TGTGCCAGCAGCTTAGATCTGGGGGCTGGCACAGATACGCAGTATTTT	CASSLDLGAGTDTQYF
TRBJ2-3	TRBV4-2	many	TRBD2	TGTGCCAGCGGTCCTAGCGGGAGTGCAGATACGCAGTATTTT	CASGPSGSADTQYF
TRBJ2-2	TRBV12-3/TRBV12-4	many	NA	TGTGCCAGCAGTCCAGGGTGGCGGAAATCCGGGGAGCTGTTTTTT	CASSPGWRKSGELFF
TRBJ2-1	TRBV6-1	medium-sized	TRBD2	TGTGCCAGCAGTGCACTAGCGGGAGGCCACAATGAGCAGTTCTTC	CASSALAGGHNEQFF
TRBJ2-3	TRBV6-4	once	NA	TGTGTCAGCAGTGACTCGATAGCAGGTACGCAGTATTTT	CVSSDSIAGTQYF
TRBJ2-5	TRBV7-8	many	TRBD2	TGTGCCACCAAAGGAACTAGCGGCCTTGGGGAGACCCAGTACTTC	CATKGTSGLGETQYF
TRBJ2-5	TRBV5-4	few	NA	TGTGCCAGCAGCTCACCGACTCGTATGACAGAGACCCAGTACTTC	CASSSPTRMTETQYF
TRBJ1-3	TRBV6-1	many	NA	TGTGCCAGCAGTGAAGGGGGAAGTGGAAACACCATATATTTT	CASSEGGSGNTIYF
TRBJ2-3	TRBV2	NA	TRBD2	TGTGCCAGCATACGACTAGCGGGAGCAGATACGCAGTATTTT	CASIRLAGADTQYF
TRBJ2-2	TRBV5-4	many	TRBD2	TGTGCCAGCAGCCTGGGCGGGAGGCGCAACACCGGGGAGCTGTTTTTT	CASSLGGRRNTGELFF
TRBJ2-3	TRBV10-3	many	NA	TGTGCCATCAGACGGGAGACAGATACGCAGTATTTT	CAIRRETDTQYF
TRBJ2-3	TRBV7-9	NA	NA	TGTGCCGCCAGGGGGGACGGCACATATACGCATTATTTT	CAARGDGTYTHYF
TRBJ1-4	TRBV7-9	NA	TRBD1	TGTGCCAGCAGCCACATCGGGTCTCCGACAGGGGGTGAAAAACTGTTTTTT	CASSHIGSPTGGEKLFF
TRBJ1-3	TRBV7-9	many	TRBD1	TGTGCCAGCAGCAAGGGGGCCCTCTCTGGAAACACCATATATTTT	CASSKGALSGNTIYF
TRBJ2-1	TRBV7-8	NA	TRBD2	TGTGCCAGCAGCTCGTACCCTGGACTAGCGATGGGGTCCTACAATGAGCAGTTCTTC	CASSSYPGLAMGSYNEQFF
TRBJ1-5	TRBV6-1	NA	TRBD1	TGTGCCAGCAGTACAGGGGGCCCTGACTATCAGCCCCAGCATTTT	CASSTGGPDYQPQHF
TRBJ2-5	TRBV6-2/TRBV6-3	many	NA	TGTGCCAGCAGCAGGCAGGGCCAAGAGACCCAGTACTTC	CASSRQGQETQYF
TRBJ2-3	TRBV20-1	medium-sized	TRBD2	TGCAGTGCTAGAGAGGGGCGGGAGACCACAGATACGCAGTATTTT	CSAREGRETTDTQYF
TRBJ1-1	TRBV19	NA	TRBD1	TGTGCAAGTAGTATAGACGCCGGGACAGGGGGTCGGGGAGCTTTCTTT	CASSIDAGTGGRGAFF
TRBJ1-2	TRBV4-1	NA	TRBD1	TGCGCCAGCACCTCAACGGTGCAGGGGGGCGGCTACACCTTC	CASTSTVQGGGYTF
TRBJ2-5	TRBV7-9	many	NA	TGTGCCAGCAGCTTAGGGGCGTACCGCCAAGAGACCCAGTACTTC	CASSLGAYRQETQYF
TRBJ1-1	TRBV7-9	many	NA	TGTGCCAGCAGCTTAGTAGGTTCTACTAGCCCTGAAGCTTTCTTT	CASSLVGSTSPEAFF
TRBJ2-2	TRBV7-9	many	NA	TGTGCCAGCAGCTTTGACACAGGGTTATCCGGGGAGCTGTTTTTT	CASSFDTGLSGELFF
TRBJ2-1	TRBV6-1	NA	NA	TGTGCCAGCATCCCGAGGCGTGCGGCGGGCTCCTACAATGAGCAGTTCTTC	CASIPRRAAGSYNEQFF
TRBJ2-2	TRBV6-4	many	TRBD2	TGTGCCAGCAGTGCACTAGCGGGTCACACCGGGGAGCTGTTTTTT	CASSALAGHTGELFF
TRBJ2-2	TRBV5-5	many	TRBD1	TGTGCCAGCACGGGACAGCTGAGTACCGGGGAGCTGTTTTTT	CASTGQLSTGELFF
TRBJ2-1	TRBV7-9	many	TRBD2	TGTGCCAGCCACCCGGTTCTAGCGGGATCTGAGCAGTTCTTC	CASHPVLAGSEQFF
TRBJ2-2	TRBV20-1	many	TRBD2	TGCAGTGCTAGATATCCGGGAGGCACCACCGGGGAGCTGTTTTTT	CSARYPGGTTGELFF
TRBJ1-3	TRBV12-3/TRBV12-4	many	NA	TGTGCCAGCAGTTTAGGCAACAGGGCTGGAAACACCATATATTTT	CASSLGNRAGNTIYF
TRBJ2-7	TRBV4-1	many	TRBD2	TGCGCCAGCAGCCAAGAGTACGGCGGGAGCTCCTACGAGCAGTACTTC	CASSQEYGGSSYEQYF
TRBJ2-3	TRBV7-6	many	TRBD1	TGTGCCAGCAGCCCGACAGGGTTGTTCTTAGCAGATACGCAGTATTTT	CASSPTGLFLADTQYF
TRBJ2-3	TRBV18	many	TRBD2	TGTGCCAGCTCACCAGGGGGACTAGCGGCTAGCACAGATACGCAGTATTTT	CASSPGGLAASTDTQYF